What follows are 12 T cell receptor beta chains derived from one specimen sequenced in a study of T cell responses to AZD1222 COVID-19 vaccine. Only in-frame clones appear in the TCRdb table, and some are missing; sequencing was by immunoSEQ multiplex PCR. Of more than 95,000 clones detected, around 90% appear once; the ten largest clones hold around 8.7%. The source material was peripheral blood, sampled on day 0 of AZD1222 vaccination. These receptors originate from an adult in good health.

This chain uses TRBV6-2 or TRBV6-3 with TRBJ2-2; the match to TRBD1 covers 10 bases. V gave up 6 bases and J gave up 5 bases; unmatched junction bases: 6. The CDR3 is made up of 15 amino acids. Germline values: CDR1 MNHEY, CDR2 SVGEGT. In DNA, the CDR3 is TGTGCCAGCAGGCCTCCGGGACAGGGGACCGGGGAGCTGTTTTTT. It encodes CASRPPGQGTGELFF.

This chain connects TRBV2 to TRBJ2-3; no definite D call. Germline V gives CDR1 SNHLY, CDR2 FYNNEI. This CDR3 is 15 amino acids long. V was clipped by 5 bases and J by 2 bases, with 14 bases between them. The CDR3 DNA reads as TGTGCCAGCAGTTTGGGCGACACGAACACAGATACGCAGTATTTT. It is translated as CASSLGDTNTDTQYF. The variable domain in full, with the rest retrieved from reference TRBV2 and TRBJ2-3, is EPEVTQTPSHQVTQMGQEVILRCVPISNHLYFYWYRQILGQKVEFLVSFYNNEISEKSEIFDDQFSVERPDGSNFTLKIRSTKLEDSAMYFCASSLGDTNTDTQYFGPGTRLTVL.

The CDR3 protein is CASSLFGKAGGTEAFF. The CDR3 DNA reads TGTGCCAGCAGTTTATTTGGTAAGGCGGGTGGCACTGAAGCTTTCTTT. This chain links TRBV28 with TRBJ1-1; no firm D call. Per germline, CDR1 MDHEN and CDR2 SYDVKM. The CDR3 sequence is 16 residues long. The germline V and J ends were trimmed by 1 base and 4 bases, with 16 bases remaining between them.

The chain combines TRBV4-3 with TRBJ2-3, with 7 bases identical to TRBD2. Germline assignment: CDR1 LGHNA and CDR2 YSLEER. V dropped 1 base and J dropped 4; count of bases not matched to a gene: 5. This CDR3 is built from 15 residues. The CDR3 sequence: CASSQATGGADTQYF. In DNA form, the CDR3 reads TGCGCCAGCAGCCAAGCGACGGGGGGTGCAGATACGCAGTATTTT.

The chain recombines TRBV6-2 or TRBV6-3 with TRBJ1-4, with TRBD1 as a possible D gene (6 bases). CDR1 and CDR2 (germline): MNHEY, SVGEGT. This CDR3 has 16 residues. Between the trimmed V and J ends, which lost 0 bases and 8 bases, there was a span of 16 bases. CDR3 in amino acids: CASSYSIPGAREKLFF. The CDR3 DNA is TGTGCCAGCAGTTACTCGATTCCGGGGGCGAGGGAAAAACTGTTTTTT.

The chain joins TRBV3-1 (or the pseudogene TRBV3-2) to TRBJ1-5, with D tentatively TRBD1 (5 bases). Germline CDR1 and CDR2: LGHDT and YNNKEL (reference sequence). CDR3 size: 15 residues. With 4 bases removed from V and 6 bases from J, the gap between germline ends came to 16 bases. In nucleotides, the CDR3 is TGTGCCAGCAGCCTTCAGGGAGGTTTGGCTCAGCCCCAGCATTTT. Translated: CASSLQGGLAQPQHF.

By share, this clone counts as medium-sized. V and J are TRBV28 and TRBJ1-5; D is unclear. The germline V and J ends were trimmed by 3 bases and 0 bases, with 6 bases remaining between them. The germline V gene has CDR1 MDHEN and CDR2 SYDVKM. The CDR3 covers 14 residues. The CDR3 DNA reads TGTGCCAGCAGTTTTCGGTATAGCAATCAGCCCCAGCATTTT. Translating it yields CASSFRYSNQPQHF.

The chain couples TRBV6-5 to TRBJ1-2; D call uncertain. Germline CDR1 and CDR2: MNHEY and SVGAGI. The CDR3 length is 16 residues. V dropped 2 bases and J dropped 8 bases, with 21 bases sitting between them. CDR3 sequence reads: CASSYTAAGSLGGYTF. In DNA form, the CDR3 reads TGTGCCAGCAGTTACACCGCGGCAGGCTCGCTTGGAGGCTACACCTTC.

The chain couples TRBV7-2 to TRBJ2-7, with TRBD1 matching over 12 bases. Looked up from germline, CDR1 is SGHTA and CDR2 is FQGNSA. The CDR3 is made up of 17 amino acids. The V and J ends lost 4 bases and 4 bases, in that order; junction bases with no gene match: 11. The chain's CDR3 is CASSSGGTGGRRYEQYF. The CDR3 DNA is TGTGCCAGCAGCTCAGGGGGGACAGGGGGCCGGAGGTACGAGCAGTACTTC.

CDR3 loop: CASSLGLAGGYNEQFF. In nucleotides, the CDR3 is TGTGCCAGCAGCTTGGGACTAGCGGGAGGTTACAATGAGCAGTTCTTC. V gene TRBV5-6 combines with J gene TRBJ2-1; 13 nucleotides match TRBD2. This CDR3 is 16 amino acids long. Looked up from germline, CDR1 is SGHDT and CDR2 is YYEEEE. V was clipped by 0 bases and J by 4 bases; unmatched bases: 1.

This clone appeared once. The chain couples TRBV7-9 to TRBJ2-3; D is unresolved. The germline V gene has CDR1 SEHNR and CDR2 FQNEAQ (reference sequence). The CDR3 runs 17 residues. Deletions cut 3 bases from V and 2 bases from J, with 18 bases between. CDR3 in amino acids: CASSLGQRSFTTDTQYF. Written as DNA, the CDR3 is TGTGCCAGCAGCTTGGGTCAGCGCTCCTTCACCACAGATACGCAGTATTTT.

This chain links TRBV18 with TRBJ2-5, with TRBD2 as a possible D gene (5 bases). The V gene's germline CDR1 is KGHSH and CDR2 LQKENI. The CDR3 totals 15 residues. V was shortened by 2 bases and J by 5 bases, with 15 bases between the two germline ends. The CDR3 region has the DNA TGTGCCAGCTCACCATGGGAGAGGGCGCGGGAGACCCAGTACTTC. Translation: CASSPWERARETQYF.